The rows below give T cell receptor beta chains drawn from one sample of a study of blood T cell repertoires in COVID-19. The data were produced by immunoSEQ multiplex PCR, yet TCRdb's version contains in-frame clones alone and is incomplete. The sample has about 270,000 clones; around 90% are singletons. Source material: PBMCs or T cells enriched from blood (not recorded which). The receptors stem from a man aged 40-49 years who had been exposed to COVID-19. Both conserved end residues are part of each CDR3. A D gene is named only where the DNA matches it firmly. Clone sizes are given selectively: once, few, many, or a class where the clone is expanded.

>.|TRBV7-9|.|TRBJ2-2
TGTGCCAGCACCAAAACAGCCGGCAGACCGAACACCGGGGAGCTGTTTTTT
CASTKTAGRPNTGELFF
>.|TRBV6-6|.|TRBJ2-6
TGTGCCAGCAGCCGAACTGGGGGGGCGAGCTCTGGGGCCAACGTCCTGACTTTC
CASSRTGGASSGANVLTF
>once|TRBV6-1|.|TRBJ2-1
TGTGCCAGCAGTGAAAACCGCGGGGCAGATTTGTACAATGAGCAGTTCTTC
CASSENRGADLYNEQFF
>.|TRBV28|TRBD1|TRBJ1-1
TGTGCCAGCAGTTTCGGGACAGGAGCAGGGGTGAACACTGAAGCTTTCTTT
CASSFGTGAGVNTEAFF
>.|TRBV12-3/TRBV12-4|TRBD1|TRBJ1-1
TGTGCCAGCAGTAAAAGACAGGGCACTGAAGCTTTCTTT
CASSKRQGTEAFF
>.|TRBV28|TRBD1|TRBJ2-1
TGTGCCAGCAGTCTCCCGACAGGGGGCTGGGAGCAGTTCTTC
CASSLPTGGWEQFF
>.|TRBV10-3|TRBD2|TRBJ2-1
TGTGCCACCGAAACCGGGACTAGCGGCAATGAGCAGTTCTTC
CATETGTSGNEQFF
>.|TRBV5-5|.|TRBJ2-4
TGTGCCAGCAGCTTTGGCTCTTCGGGACACAAAAACATTCAGTACTTC
CASSFGSSGHKNIQYF
>.|TRBV7-2|TRBD1|TRBJ1-6
TGTGCCAGCAGCTTAACAGGGGAAAGCTATAATTCACCCCTCCACTTT
CASSLTGESYNSPLHF
>.|TRBV28|TRBD1|TRBJ2-1
TGTGCCAGCAGTTCACACTGGACAGGGGGCATGAATGAGCAGTTCTTC
CASSSHWTGGMNEQFF
>.|TRBV5-5|TRBD1|TRBJ1-5
TGTGCCAGCAGCCCAGGACAGGGAAATCAGCCCCAGCATTTT
CASSPGQGNQPQHF
>.|TRBV19|TRBD1|TRBJ2-1
TGTGCCAGTAGTAAGGGGGCTGGTTTCCCCTCCTACAATGAGCAGTTCTTC
CASSKGAGFPSYNEQFF
>.|TRBV7-9|.|TRBJ1-4
TGTGCCAGCAGCCCCCCCAGGTCAGGAGAAAAACTGTTTTTT
CASSPPRSGEKLFF
>.|TRBV19|TRBD1|TRBJ2-5
TGTGCCAGTAGTATAGATCCGCAGGGGGCCGCTGGTCTGAAGACCCAGTACTTC
CASSIDPQGAAGLKTQYF
>once|TRBV3-1/TRBV3-2|.|TRBJ1-1
TGTGCCAGCAGCCCGAGACTCCGGACAGACTACACTGAAGCTTTCTTT
CASSPRLRTDYTEAFF
>.|TRBV20-1|.|TRBJ1-5
TGCAGTGCTAGTGCAGGGGATAGGAGTCAGCCCCAGCATTTT
CSASAGDRSQPQHF
>.|TRBV21-1|.|TRBJ1-1
TGTGCCAGCAGCAAAGAGGGGCGCCGAAATATCAACACTGAAGCTTTCTTT
CASSKEGRRNINTEAFF
>.|TRBV5-1|TRBD1|TRBJ2-7
TGCGCCAGCAGCTTGGCCGGGGGGACAGGGGAGCAGTACTTC
CASSLAGGTGEQYF
>.|TRBV3-1/TRBV3-2|.|TRBJ1-5
TGTGCCAGCAGCCTGAGGACCGGGAGCCAGCCCCAGCATTTT
CASSLRTGSQPQHF
>.|TRBV12-5|TRBD2|TRBJ2-1
TGTGCTAGTGGTCCGGGACTAGCGGCCTACAATGAGCAGTTCTTC
CASGPGLAAYNEQFF
>.|TRBV9|.|TRBJ1-3
TGTGCCAGCAGCGCAACAGGGAACTCAGGAAACACCATATATTTT
CASSATGNSGNTIYF
>.|TRBV9|.|TRBJ2-7
TGTGCCAGCAGCCCCAAGGTTGCGGGAACGTTCTACGAGCAGTACTTC
CASSPKVAGTFYEQYF
>.|TRBV28|.|TRBJ2-7
TGTGCCAGCCTCCGGGACAGGGATAGGCTAGCGGGGTACGAGCAGTACTTC
CASLRDRDRLAGYEQYF
>.|TRBV21-1|.|TRBJ1-2
TGTGCCAGCAGCATTCGACAGGGGGGAGGCTACACCTTC
CASSIRQGGGYTF
>.|TRBV5-4|.|TRBJ1-3
TGTGCCAGCAGCTTGGGCAGCTCTGGAAACACCATATATTTT
CASSLGSSGNTIYF
>.|TRBV30|TRBD1|TRBJ1-4
TGTGCCTGGAAAACAGGGGTATATGAAAAACTGTTTTTT
CAWKTGVYEKLFF
>.|TRBV6-6|TRBD2|TRBJ2-1
TGTGCCAGCAGTTATGGAGCGGGAGGAGGCTACAATGAGCAGTTCTTC
CASSYGAGGGYNEQFF
>.|TRBV4-1|TRBD1|TRBJ1-5
TGCGCCAGCAGCCTCCCCCCGGGACAGGGGGCGATTGCCAATCAGCCCCAGCATTTT
CASSLPPGQGAIANQPQHF
>.|TRBV30|.|TRBJ2-1
TGTGCCTGGAACGGGGCAGGGGTCCCCTCCTACAATGAGCAGTTCTTC
CAWNGAGVPSYNEQFF
>.|TRBV28|TRBD1|TRBJ2-3
TGTGCCAGCAGTTTGGGACAGGGATACACAGATACGCAGTATTTT
CASSLGQGYTDTQYF
>.|TRBV28|.|TRBJ2-3
TGTGCCAGCAGTTCGCTAGCGACTAGCACAGATACGCAGTATTTT
CASSSLATSTDTQYF
>.|TRBV4-3|.|TRBJ2-7
TGCGCCAGCAGCCAAGGCTTTATCCGGGACACCTCCTACGAGCAGTACTTC
CASSQGFIRDTSYEQYF
>.|TRBV10-2|TRBD2|TRBJ2-3
TGCGCCAGCAGTCCTCGGGAGGGCCTTTCAGATACGCAGTATTTT
CASSPREGLSDTQYF
>.|TRBV18|.|TRBJ1-2
TGTGCCAGCTCACCGGAACAGAACTATGGCTACACCTTC
CASSPEQNYGYTF
>.|TRBV29-1|.|TRBJ1-4
TGCAGCGTTGAATCAGGGTCCGACGTGAGTGAAAAACTGTTTTTT
CSVESGSDVSEKLFF
>.|TRBV18|TRBD1|TRBJ1-1
TGTGCCAGCTCACAACAGGACAGGTGGACTGAAGCTTTCTTT
CASSQQDRWTEAFF
>.|TRBV2|.|TRBJ1-5
TGTGCCAGCAGTGTTCGAGGGAGCAATCAGCCCCAGCATTTT
CASSVRGSNQPQHF
>.|TRBV14|.|TRBJ2-1
TGTGCCAGCAGCCAAGTTGGGCAGGGTACGCCAAATGAGCAGTTCTTC
CASSQVGQGTPNEQFF
>.|TRBV28|.|TRBJ2-5
TGTGCCAGCAGTTTAGGGTACGGTCGTCGGAGATCATACTTC
CASSLGYGRRRSYF
>once|TRBV2|.|TRBJ1-2
TGTGCCAGCGGTGAAAGGGACTCGAGGATCTCAGACTATGGCTACACCTTC
CASGERDSRISDYGYTF
>.|TRBV21-1|.|TRBJ1-2
TGTGCCAGCAGCAAACTTCAGGTACAGGGGTATGGCTACACCTTC
CASSKLQVQGYGYTF
>.|TRBV14|TRBD1|TRBJ1-1
TGTGCCAGCAGACTCAGGGGGAGGACTGAAGCTTTCTTT
CASRLRGRTEAFF
>.|TRBV15|.|TRBJ1-6
TGTGCCACCAGCAGAGCGGGGGAGTATAATTCACCCCTCCACTTT
CATSRAGEYNSPLHF
>.|TRBV11-2|TRBD2|TRBJ2-7
TGTGCCAGCAGCTCGGGACTAGCGGGAGCTTGGGAGCAGTACTTC
CASSSGLAGAWEQYF
>.|TRBV9|.|TRBJ2-7
TGTGCCAGCAGCGTAGGGGTAAGGGGAGGCGAGCAGTACTTC
CASSVGVRGGEQYF
>.|TRBV6-2/TRBV6-3|.|TRBJ2-2
.
CASSFGAGELFF